This T cell receptor (beta chain) came from a study of blood T cell repertoires in COVID-19. Study summary: Nucleic acid was either cDNA or gDNA, and it came from T cells, B-cell-depleted T cells, or PBMCs.

The V segment lost 4 bases and the J segment 2 bases; nucleotides outside the gene matches: 5. This CDR3 region has 15 residues. Germline CDR1 LGHNA, CDR2 YSLEER. Per the authors' pipeline: Reference gene primer amplification yielded estimated nucleated cell counts. Sequenced by immunoSEQ multiplex PCR; TCRdb stores in-frame clones only, minus some. V, J and clone size were drawn from that table, and D and trimming were deduced from the DNA. Of roughly 300,000 clones listed, about 85% are singletons. Sample: PBMCs or T cells enriched from blood (not recorded which). V usage is TRBV4-3 and J usage is TRBJ2-1; 7 positions agree with TRBD1. This TCR was recovered from a woman in her 30s who had recovered from COVID-19. The CDR3 region has the DNA TGCGCCAGCAGCCTAGACAGGGCTCCCTACAATGAGCAGTTCTTC. It specifies CASSLDRAPYNEQFF.